This T cell receptor beta chain came from a study of blood T cell repertoires in COVID-19. At the level of the study: Acute and convalescent COVID-19 samples came from the United States, Italy and Spain.

V was pared by 5 bases and J by 2 bases, with 10 bases between. Germline loops: CDR1 MNHEY, CDR2 SVGAGI. CDR3 size: 14 residues. This clone was counted a few times. The authors' processing: Reference gene primer amplification in the assay estimated nucleated cell counts. Assay: immunoSEQ multiplex PCR; the TCRdb copy retains only in-frame clones and omits some. That table is the source of V, J and clone size, and D and trimming were worked out from the DNA. The table includes about 280,000 clones, 70% to 90% detected once. V usage is TRBV6-5 and J usage is TRBJ1-5; a possible D gene is TRBD1 (5 bases). This TCR was sampled from a man aged 45-65 years with active or convalescent COVID-19. Sequenced: peripheral blood. The CDR3, as DNA: TGTGCCAGCAGTACGACGGGGGGCAATCAGCCCCAGCATTTT. It specifies CASSTTGGNQPQHF.